This T cell receptor (beta chain) derives from a study of Graves' ophthalmopathy and Graves' hyperthyroidism. Amplification targeted the TCR beta CDR3 regions, with RNA transcripts as the source material. Investigators did first-round RT-PCR with HTBI primers, then second-round multiplex PCR. Each CDR3 protein gets one entry after TCRdb re-called the multiplex PCR reads with MiXCR. The data show roughly 700,000 distinct CDR3 sequences, approximately 40% seen once. PBMCs were isolated from an approximately 10 ml sample of fresh peripheral blood. Losses at the gene ends were 1 base for V and 2 bases for J; bases not matched to a gene: 7. The CDR3 is 16 residues long.

The clonotype was recovered from an adult man with Graves' ophthalmopathy. Sequencing used peripheral blood. This chain uses TRBV12-3 or TRBV12-4 with TRBJ2-5, with TRBD1 matching 7 bases. CDR3 bases: TGTGCCAGCAGTTTAGAGGTAACAGGGGAACAAGAGACCCAGTACTTC. The encoded protein is CASSLEVTGEQETQYF.